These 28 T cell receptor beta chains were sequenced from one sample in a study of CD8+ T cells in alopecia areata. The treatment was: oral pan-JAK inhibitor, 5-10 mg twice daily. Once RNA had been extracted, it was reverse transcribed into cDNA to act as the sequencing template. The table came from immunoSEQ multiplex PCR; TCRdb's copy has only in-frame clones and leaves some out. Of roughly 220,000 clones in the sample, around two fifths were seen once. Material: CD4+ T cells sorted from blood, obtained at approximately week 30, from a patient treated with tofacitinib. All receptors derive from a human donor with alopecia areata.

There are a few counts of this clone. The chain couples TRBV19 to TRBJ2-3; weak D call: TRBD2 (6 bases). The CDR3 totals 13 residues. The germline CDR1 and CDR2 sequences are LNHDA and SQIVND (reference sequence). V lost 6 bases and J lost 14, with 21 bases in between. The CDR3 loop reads CASRAEGLYRLYF. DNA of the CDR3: TGTGCCAGTAGGGCCGAGGGACTCTACAGACTGTATTTT.

Here the CDR3 reads CAWAKRQGRGYEQYF. The CDR3 coding sequence is TGTGCCTGGGCTAAAAGACAGGGGAGAGGCTACGAGCAGTACTTC. V is TRBV30 and J is TRBJ2-7; 8 bases are a match to TRBD1. J gave up 3 bases and V 5 bases, and 12 bases lay outside the gene matches. Germline V gives CDR1 GTSNPN, CDR2 SVGIG (reference sequence). This CDR3 has 15 residues.

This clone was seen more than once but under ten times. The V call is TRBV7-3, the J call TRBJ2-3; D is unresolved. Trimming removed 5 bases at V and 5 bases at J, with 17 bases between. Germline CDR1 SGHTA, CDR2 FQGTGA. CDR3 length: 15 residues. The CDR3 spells CASSPQIASRDTQYF. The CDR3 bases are TGTGCCAGCAGCCCGCAAATCGCCTCTCGAGATACGCAGTATTTT.

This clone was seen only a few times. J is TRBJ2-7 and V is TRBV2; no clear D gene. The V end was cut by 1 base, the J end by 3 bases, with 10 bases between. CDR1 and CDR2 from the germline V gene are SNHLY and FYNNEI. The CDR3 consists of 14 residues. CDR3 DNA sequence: TGTGCCAGCAGTGAAGTTTGGCAGTACTACGAGCAGTACTTC. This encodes CASSEVWQYYEQYF.

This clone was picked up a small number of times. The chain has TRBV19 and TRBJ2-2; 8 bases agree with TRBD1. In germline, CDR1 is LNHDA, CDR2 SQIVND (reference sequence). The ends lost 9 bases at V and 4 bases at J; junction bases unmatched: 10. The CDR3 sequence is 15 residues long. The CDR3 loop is CASAPGQVTTGELFF. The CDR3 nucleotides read TGTGCCAGCGCACCGGGACAGGTGACCACCGGGGAGCTGTTTTTT.

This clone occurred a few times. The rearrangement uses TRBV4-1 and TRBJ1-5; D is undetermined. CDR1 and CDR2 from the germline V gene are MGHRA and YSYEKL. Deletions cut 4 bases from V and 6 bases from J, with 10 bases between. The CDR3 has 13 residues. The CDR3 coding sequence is TGCGCCAGCAGCCGAACAAGGGTTCAGCCCCAGCATTTT. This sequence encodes CASSRTRVQPQHF.

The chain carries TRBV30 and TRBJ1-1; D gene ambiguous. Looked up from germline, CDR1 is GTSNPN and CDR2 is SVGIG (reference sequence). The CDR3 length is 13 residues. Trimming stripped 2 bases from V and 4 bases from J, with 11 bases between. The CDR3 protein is CAWSTTAATEAFF. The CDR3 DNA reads TGTGCCTGGAGTACCACGGCTGCCACTGAAGCTTTCTTT.

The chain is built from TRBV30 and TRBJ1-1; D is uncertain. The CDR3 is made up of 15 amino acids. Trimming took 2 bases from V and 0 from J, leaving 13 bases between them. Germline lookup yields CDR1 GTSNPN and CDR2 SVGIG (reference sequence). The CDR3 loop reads CAWSILGRMNTEAFF. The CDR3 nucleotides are TGTGCCTGGAGTATCCTGGGCAGGATGAACACTGAAGCTTTCTTT.

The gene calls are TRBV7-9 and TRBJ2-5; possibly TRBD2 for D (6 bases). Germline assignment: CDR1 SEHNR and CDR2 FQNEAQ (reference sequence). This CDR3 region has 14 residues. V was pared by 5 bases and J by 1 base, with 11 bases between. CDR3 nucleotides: TGTGCCAGCAGCCCCGGGACTTCCCAAGAGACCCAGTACTTC. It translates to CASSPGTSQETQYF.

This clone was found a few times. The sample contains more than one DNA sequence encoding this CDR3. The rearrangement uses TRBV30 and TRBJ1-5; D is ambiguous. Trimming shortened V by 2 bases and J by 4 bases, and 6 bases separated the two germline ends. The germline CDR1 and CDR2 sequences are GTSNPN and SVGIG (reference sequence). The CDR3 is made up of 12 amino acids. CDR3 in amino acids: CAWSRGNQPQHF. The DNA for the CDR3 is TGTGCCTGGAGTCGAGGGAATCAGCCCCAGCATTTT.

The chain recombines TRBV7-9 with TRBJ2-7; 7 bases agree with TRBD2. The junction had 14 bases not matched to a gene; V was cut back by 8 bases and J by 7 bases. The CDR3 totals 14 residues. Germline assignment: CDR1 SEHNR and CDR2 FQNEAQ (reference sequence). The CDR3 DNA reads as TGTGCCAGCGCCCTCAGCGGGGATTGGGGGGAGCAGTACTTC. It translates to CASALSGDWGEQYF. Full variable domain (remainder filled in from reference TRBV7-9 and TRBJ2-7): DTGVSQNPRHKITKRGQNVTFRCDPISEHNRLYWYRQTLGQGPEFLTYFQNEAQLEKSRLLSDRFSAERPKGSFSTLEIQRTEQGDSAMYLCASALSGDWGEQYFGPGTRLTVT.

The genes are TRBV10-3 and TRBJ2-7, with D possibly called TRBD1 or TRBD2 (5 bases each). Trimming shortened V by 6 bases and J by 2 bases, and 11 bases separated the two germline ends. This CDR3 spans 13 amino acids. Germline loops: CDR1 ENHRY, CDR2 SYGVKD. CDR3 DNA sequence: TGTGCCATCAGCGGGGACGGGACCTACGAGCAGTACTTC. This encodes CAISGDGTYEQYF.

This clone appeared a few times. The DNA of the CDR3 is TGTGCCAGCAGCTTTCAACGGGCCGGGGAGCTGTTTTTT. It codes for CASSFQRAGELFF. V usage is TRBV5-6 and J usage is TRBJ2-2; no definite D call. The CDR3 is made up of 13 amino acids. From germline, CDR1 is SGHDT and CDR2 YYEEEE. Trimming cost V 2 bases and J 6 bases, with 8 bases left between them.

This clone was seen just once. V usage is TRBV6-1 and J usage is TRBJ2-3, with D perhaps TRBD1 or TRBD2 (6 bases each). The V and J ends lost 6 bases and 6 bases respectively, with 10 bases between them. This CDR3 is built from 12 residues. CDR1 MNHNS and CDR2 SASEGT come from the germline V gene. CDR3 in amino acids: CASRGGLDTQYF. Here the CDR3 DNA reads TGTGCCAGCAGGGGGGGCCTCGATACGCAGTATTTT.

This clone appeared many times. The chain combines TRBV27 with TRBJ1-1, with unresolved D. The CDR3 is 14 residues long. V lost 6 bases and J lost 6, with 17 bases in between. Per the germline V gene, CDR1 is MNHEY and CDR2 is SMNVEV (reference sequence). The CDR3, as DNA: TGTGCCAGCAGGGGAAACTTAATTGTTCCTGAAGCTTTCTTT. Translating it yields CASRGNLIVPEAFF.

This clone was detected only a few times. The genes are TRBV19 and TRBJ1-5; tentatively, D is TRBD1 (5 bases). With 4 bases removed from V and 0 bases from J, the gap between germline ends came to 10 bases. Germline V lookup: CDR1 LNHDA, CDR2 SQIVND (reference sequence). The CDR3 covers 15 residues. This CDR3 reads CASSTPGDSNQPQHF. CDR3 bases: TGTGCCAGTAGTACTCCGGGGGATAGCAATCAGCCCCAGCATTTT. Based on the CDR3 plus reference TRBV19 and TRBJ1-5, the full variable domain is DGGITQSPKYLFRKEGQNVTLSCEQNLNHDAMYWYRQDPGQGLRLIYYSQIVNDFQKGDIAEGYSVSREKKESFPLTVTSAQKNPTAFYLCASSTPGDSNQPQHFGDGTRLSIL.

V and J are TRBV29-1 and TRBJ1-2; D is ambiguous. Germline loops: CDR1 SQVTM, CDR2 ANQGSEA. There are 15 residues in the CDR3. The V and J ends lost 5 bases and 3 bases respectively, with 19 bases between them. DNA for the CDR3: TGCAGCGTTCGAACACAGCCGTTGTCTGACTATGGCTACACCTTC. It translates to CSVRTQPLSDYGYTF.

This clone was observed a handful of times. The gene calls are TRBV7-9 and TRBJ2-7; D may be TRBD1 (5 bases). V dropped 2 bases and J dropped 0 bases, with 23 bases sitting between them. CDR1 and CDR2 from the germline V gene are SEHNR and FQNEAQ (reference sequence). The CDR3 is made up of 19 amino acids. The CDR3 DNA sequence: TGTGCCAGCAGCTTAAGTACCCCTTCACACAGGACGCTCTCCTACGAGCAGTACTTC. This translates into CASSLSTPSHRTLSYEQYF.

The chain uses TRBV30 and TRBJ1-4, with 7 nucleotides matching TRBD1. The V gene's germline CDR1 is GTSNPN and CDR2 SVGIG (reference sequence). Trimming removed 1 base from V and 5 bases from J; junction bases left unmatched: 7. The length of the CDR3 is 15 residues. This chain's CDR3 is CAWSELTGENEKLFF. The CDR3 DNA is TGTGCCTGGAGTGAACTTACAGGGGAAAATGAAAAACTGTTTTTT. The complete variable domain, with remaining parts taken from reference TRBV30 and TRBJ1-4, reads SQTIHQWPATLVQPVGSPLSLECTVEGTSNPNLYWYRQAAGRGLQLLFYSVGIGQISSEVPQNLSASRPQDRQFILSSKKLLLSDSGFYLCAWSELTGENEKLFFGSGTQLSVL.

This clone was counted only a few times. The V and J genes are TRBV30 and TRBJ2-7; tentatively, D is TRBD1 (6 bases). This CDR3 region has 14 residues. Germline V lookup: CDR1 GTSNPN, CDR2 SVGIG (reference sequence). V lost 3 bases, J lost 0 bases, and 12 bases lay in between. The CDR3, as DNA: TGTGCCTGGAGGGGGCAGGGGAGCTCCTACGAGCAGTACTTC. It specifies CAWRGQGSSYEQYF.

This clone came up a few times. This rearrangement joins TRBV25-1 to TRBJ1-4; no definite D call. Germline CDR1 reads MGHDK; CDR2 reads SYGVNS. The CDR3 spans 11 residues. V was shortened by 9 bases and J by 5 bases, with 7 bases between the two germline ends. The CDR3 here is CASNRNEKLFF. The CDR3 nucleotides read TGTGCCAGTAACAGAAATGAAAAACTGTTTTTT.

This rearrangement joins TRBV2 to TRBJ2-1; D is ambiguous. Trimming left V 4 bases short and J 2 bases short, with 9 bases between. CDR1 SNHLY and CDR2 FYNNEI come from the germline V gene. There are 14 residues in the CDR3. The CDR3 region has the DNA TGTGCCAGCAGTGCCGACGACACCTACAATGAGCAGTTCTTC. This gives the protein CASSADDTYNEQFF.

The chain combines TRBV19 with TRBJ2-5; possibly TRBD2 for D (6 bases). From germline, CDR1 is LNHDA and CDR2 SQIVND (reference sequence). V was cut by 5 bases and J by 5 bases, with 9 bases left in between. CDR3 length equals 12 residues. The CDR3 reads CASSRRGETQYF. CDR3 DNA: TGTGCCAGTAGTCGACGGGGGGAGACCCAGTACTTC.

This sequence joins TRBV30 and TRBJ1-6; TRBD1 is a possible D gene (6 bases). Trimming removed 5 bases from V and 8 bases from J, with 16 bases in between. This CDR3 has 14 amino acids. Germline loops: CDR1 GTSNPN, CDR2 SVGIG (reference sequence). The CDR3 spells CAWEQGGGDSPLHF. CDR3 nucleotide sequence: TGTGCCTGGGAACAGGGTGGGGGTGATTCACCCCTCCACTTT.

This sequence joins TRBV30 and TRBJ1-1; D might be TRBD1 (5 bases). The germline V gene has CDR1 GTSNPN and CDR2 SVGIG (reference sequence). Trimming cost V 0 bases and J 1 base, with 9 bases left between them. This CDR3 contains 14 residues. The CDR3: CAWSVERGNTEAFF. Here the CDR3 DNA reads TGTGCCTGGAGTGTTGAAAGGGGGAACACTGAAGCTTTCTTT. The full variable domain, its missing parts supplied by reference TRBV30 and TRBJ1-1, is SQTIHQWPATLVQPVGSPLSLECTVEGTSNPNLYWYRQAAGRGLQLLFYSVGIGQISSEVPQNLSASRPQDRQFILSSKKLLLSDSGFYLCAWSVERGNTEAFFGQGTRLTVV.

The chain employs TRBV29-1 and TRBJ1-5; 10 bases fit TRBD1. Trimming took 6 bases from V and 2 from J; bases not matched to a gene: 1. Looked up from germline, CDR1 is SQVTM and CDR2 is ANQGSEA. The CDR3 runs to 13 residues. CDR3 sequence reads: CSVGTGGNQPQHF. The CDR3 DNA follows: TGCAGCGTCGGGACAGGGGGCAATCAGCCCCAGCATTTT.

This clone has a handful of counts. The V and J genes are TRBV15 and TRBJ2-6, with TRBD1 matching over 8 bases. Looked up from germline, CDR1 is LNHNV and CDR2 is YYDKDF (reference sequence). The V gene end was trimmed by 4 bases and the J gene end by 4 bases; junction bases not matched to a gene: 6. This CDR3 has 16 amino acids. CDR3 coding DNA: TGTGCCACCAGCACACTGACAGGGGCGGGGGCCAACGTCCTGACTTTC. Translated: CATSTLTGAGANVLTF.

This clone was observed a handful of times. The CDR3 DNA reads TGTGCCAGTAGTCCACCGGGACGGAAAAACATTCAGTACTTC. Amino acid sequence: CASSPPGRKNIQYF. The chain has TRBV19 and TRBJ2-4; D may match TRBD1 or TRBD2 (5 bases each). V dropped 5 bases and J dropped 4 bases, with 12 bases sitting between them. Germline V lookup: CDR1 LNHDA, CDR2 SQIVND (reference sequence). This CDR3 contains 14 residues.